This T cell receptor beta chain was identified in a study of early stage breast cancer tumors. Repertoires were generated with immunoSEQ multiplex PCR, while TCRdb's copy carries only in-frame clones and drops some. This table has about 3,500 clones, 55% to 75% appearing once. This clone was observed a single time. Germline CDR1 is MNHNS and CDR2 is SASEGT. Trimming removed 5 bases from V and 1 base from J, with 11 bases in between. The CDR3 extends over 15 amino acids. The chain carries TRBV6-1 and TRBJ2-2, with D perhaps matching TRBD1 or TRBD2 (5 bases each). The receptor was isolated from a person in their 40s with breast cancer. The specimen was breast tumor tissue. The CDR3: CASSSGTVNTGELFF. The CDR3 coding sequence is TGTGCCAGCAGTTCTGGGACGGTGAACACCGGGGAGCTGTTTTTT.